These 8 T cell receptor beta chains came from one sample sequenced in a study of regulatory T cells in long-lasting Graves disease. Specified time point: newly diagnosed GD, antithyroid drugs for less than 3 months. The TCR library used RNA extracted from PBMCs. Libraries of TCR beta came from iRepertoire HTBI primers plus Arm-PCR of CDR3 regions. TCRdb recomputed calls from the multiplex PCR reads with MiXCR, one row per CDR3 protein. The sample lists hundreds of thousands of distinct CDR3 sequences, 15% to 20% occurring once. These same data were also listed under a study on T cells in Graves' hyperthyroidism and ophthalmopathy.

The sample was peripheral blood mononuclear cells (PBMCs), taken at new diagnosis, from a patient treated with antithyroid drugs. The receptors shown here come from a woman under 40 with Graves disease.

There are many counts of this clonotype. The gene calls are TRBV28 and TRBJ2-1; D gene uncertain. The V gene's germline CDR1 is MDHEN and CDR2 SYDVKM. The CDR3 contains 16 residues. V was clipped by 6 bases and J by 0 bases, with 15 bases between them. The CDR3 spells CASSRNRPSSYNEQFF. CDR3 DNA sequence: TGTGCCAGCAGCCGCAACAGACCCAGCTCCTACAATGAGCAGTTCTTC.

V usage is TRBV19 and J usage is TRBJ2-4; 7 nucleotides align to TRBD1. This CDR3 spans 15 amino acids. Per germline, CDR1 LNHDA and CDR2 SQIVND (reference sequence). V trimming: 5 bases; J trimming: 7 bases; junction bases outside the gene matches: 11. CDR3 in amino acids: CASSVQQGRGNIQYF. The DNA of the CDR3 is TGTGCCAGTAGTGTCCAACAGGGGAGAGGGAACATTCAGTACTTC.

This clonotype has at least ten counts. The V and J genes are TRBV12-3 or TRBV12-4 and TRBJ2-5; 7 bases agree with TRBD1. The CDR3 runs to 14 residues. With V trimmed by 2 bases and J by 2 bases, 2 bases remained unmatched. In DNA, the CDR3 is TGTGCCAGCAGTTTATCCAGGGGGCAAGAGACCCAGTACTTC. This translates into CASSLSRGQETQYF.

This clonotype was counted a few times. The CDR3 sequence: CSAKRPGTTVTGYTF. The CDR3 DNA sequence: TGCAGTGCTAAAAGACCCGGGACAACGGTGACGGGCTACACCTTC. The V and J genes are TRBV20-1 and TRBJ1-2, with D possibly matching TRBD1 (6 bases). Germline lookup yields CDR1 DFQATT and CDR2 SNEGSKA (reference sequence). CDR3 size: 15 residues. Trimming stripped 4 bases from V and 8 bases from J, with 23 bases between.

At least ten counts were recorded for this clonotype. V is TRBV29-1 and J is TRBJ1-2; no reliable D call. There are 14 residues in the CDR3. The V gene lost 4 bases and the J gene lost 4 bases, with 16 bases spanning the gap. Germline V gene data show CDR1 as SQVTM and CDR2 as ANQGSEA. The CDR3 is CSVVSGVEPYGYTF. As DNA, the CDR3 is TGCAGCGTTGTGTCGGGCGTGGAGCCCTATGGCTACACCTTC.

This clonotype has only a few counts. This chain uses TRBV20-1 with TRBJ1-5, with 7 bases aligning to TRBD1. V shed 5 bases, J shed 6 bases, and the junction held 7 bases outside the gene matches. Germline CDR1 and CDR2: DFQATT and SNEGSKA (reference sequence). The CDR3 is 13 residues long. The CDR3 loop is CSAEAGGGQPQHF. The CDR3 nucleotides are TGCAGTGCTGAAGCAGGGGGGGGTCAGCCCCAGCATTTT.

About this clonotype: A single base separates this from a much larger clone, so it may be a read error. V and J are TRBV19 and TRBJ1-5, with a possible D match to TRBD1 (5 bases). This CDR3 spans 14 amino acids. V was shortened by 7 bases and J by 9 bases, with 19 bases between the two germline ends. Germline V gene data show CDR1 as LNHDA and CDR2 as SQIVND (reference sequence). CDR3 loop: CASTTDFTGRPQHF. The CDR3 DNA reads TGTGCCAGTACCACGGACTTCACAGGTCGGCCCCAGCATTTT.

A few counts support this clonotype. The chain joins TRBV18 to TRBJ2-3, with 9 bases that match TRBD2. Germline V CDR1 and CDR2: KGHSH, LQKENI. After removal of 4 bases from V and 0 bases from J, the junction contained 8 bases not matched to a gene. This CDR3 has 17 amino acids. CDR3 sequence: CASSRQPSGTSTDTQYF. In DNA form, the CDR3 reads TGTGCCAGCTCACGACAACCTAGCGGGACTAGCACAGATACGCAGTATTTT.